This T cell receptor (beta chain) originates from a study of blood T cells in healthy people across ages. The germline gives CDR1 SGHTA, CDR2 FQGNSA. Trimming left V 0 bases short and J 8 bases short, with 16 bases between. CDR3 length: 16 amino acids. This clonotype was seen more than once but under ten times. What it binds is not known. With a J-beta primer mix and a sample-barcoded 5' primer, a second PCR ran about 6 to 11 cycles. Each cDNA molecule was tagged by a template-switch adaptor that had 12 random nucleotides. Any given sample supplied a minimum of 3 million CDR3-containing paired-end reads. MiXCR was run by TCRdb on the 5' RACE reads, yielding one entry per CDR3 protein. The sample consists of about 700,000 distinct CDR3 sequences, 32% of them appearing once. Whenever a sample was processed, at least 7 million PBMCs were isolated. Points from the study as a whole: Measured against age, TCR beta diversity per million T cells decreased in a roughly linear manner.

This chain uses TRBV7-2 with TRBJ1-4, with D possibly TRBD1 on 5 matching bases. The sequenced sample was blood. This TCR came from a woman of 80 years or more in good health. Here the CDR3 DNA reads TGTGCCAGCAGCTTAGCGCAGGGACGGGTATACGAAAAACTGTTTTTT. Its translation is CASSLAQGRVYEKLFF.